These 25 T cell receptor beta chains originate from one sample sequenced in a study of OX40 agonist ivuxolimab in advanced cancers. The data were produced by immunoSEQ multiplex PCR, yet TCRdb's version contains in-frame clones alone and is incomplete. Of some 100,000 clones detected, approximately 80% appear once; the ten largest clones hold 1% to 1.3%. The sample in question was CD4+ or CD8+ T cells sorted from blood, obtained in a trial of the OX40 agonist ivuxolimab. The receptors come from an adult with an advanced solid tumor such as melanoma, head and neck, liver or kidney cancer.

This clone is a singleton in its sample. The chain has TRBV4-1 and TRBJ2-1; no reliable D call. Germline loops: CDR1 MGHRA, CDR2 YSYEKL. The V end lost 7 bases, the J end lost 7 bases, and 14 bases lay between the germline ends. The length of the CDR3 is 13 residues. The CDR3 region has the DNA TGCGCCAGCATGGGTGGCCGGATAAATGAGCAGTTCTTC. The encoded protein is CASMGGRINEQFF.

Only a few counts were recorded for this clone. The V gene is TRBV27, the J gene TRBJ1-1; D is perhaps TRBD1 (6 bases). V lost 10 bases and J 2 bases, leaving 20 bases between the germline ends. The germline gives CDR1 MNHEY, CDR2 SMNVEV (reference sequence). This CDR3 has 15 amino acids. DNA of the CDR3: TGTGCCACCAATAAACAGGGTGCCCCCAACACTGAAGCTTTCTTT. Its protein is CATNKQGAPNTEAFF.

The V call is TRBV7-2, the J call TRBJ1-6; D is undetermined. The CDR3 contains 13 residues. V was trimmed by 5 bases and J by 7 bases, leaving 9 bases between them. Germline loops: CDR1 SGHTA, CDR2 FQGNSA. CDR3 in DNA: TGTGCCAGCAGCCAGAGGGCGAATTCACCCCTCCACTTT. Amino acid sequence: CASSQRANSPLHF.

The gene calls are TRBV9 and TRBJ2-6; D unresolved. Trimming stripped 0 bases from V and 2 bases from J, with 6 bases between. CDR3 length: 15 amino acids. From germline, CDR1 is SGDLS and CDR2 YYNGEE. As DNA, the CDR3 is TGTGCCAGCAGCGTAGCTTCGACTGGGGCCAACGTCCTGACTTTC. Translation: CASSVASTGANVLTF.

CDR3 in amino acids: CASSGGAGETQYF. The CDR3 region has the DNA TGTGCCAGCAGCGGGGGGGCCGGAGAGACCCAGTACTTC. This sequence joins TRBV7-9 and TRBJ2-5; TRBD2 is a possible D gene (7 bases). From germline, CDR1 is SEHNR and CDR2 FQNEAQ (reference sequence). The CDR3 loop spans 13 amino acids. Trimming shortened V by 5 bases and J by 4 bases, and 11 bases separated the two germline ends.

Only one count was recorded for this clone. This CDR3 reads CASRERGANYGYTF. CDR3 in DNA: TGTGCCAGCCGTGAGAGGGGGGCTAACTATGGCTACACCTTC. The rearrangement links TRBV28 to TRBJ1-2, with D tentatively TRBD1 (6 bases). The CDR3 has 14 amino acids. The V end was cut by 8 bases, the J end by 0 bases, with 13 bases between. Germline CDR1 reads MDHEN; CDR2 reads SYDVKM.

This chain joins TRBV9 and TRBJ2-6; the D is unclear. V was shortened by 4 bases and J by 1 base, with 15 bases between the two germline ends. The V gene's germline CDR1 is SGDLS and CDR2 YYNGEE. The length of the CDR3 is 17 residues. The CDR3 loop is CASSPQRTASGANVLTF. The CDR3 DNA follows: TGTGCCAGCAGCCCCCAGAGGACCGCATCTGGGGCCAACGTCCTGACTTTC.

The J gene is TRBJ1-2, the V gene TRBV28, with D perhaps matching TRBD1 (6 bases). The CDR3 has 13 amino acids. Germline-derived CDR1 and CDR2 are MDHEN and SYDVKM. Trimming stripped 9 bases from V and 2 bases from J, with 13 bases between. CDR3 loop: CASVRGFNYGYTF. CDR3 sequence (DNA): TGTGCCAGTGTTAGGGGGTTCAACTATGGCTACACCTTC.

The rearrangement joins TRBV28 to TRBJ2-3; 11 nucleotides align to TRBD2. V lost 5 bases to trimming and J lost 6 bases; unmatched junction nucleotides: 4. Germline lookup yields CDR1 MDHEN and CDR2 SYDVKM. The CDR3 is made up of 14 amino acids. As DNA, the CDR3 is TGTGCCAGCAGTCGTAGCGGGGGGGTGGATACGCAGTATTTT. Protein product: CASSRSGGVDTQYF.

This clone was observed a handful of times. The chain employs TRBV12-1 and TRBJ2-7. TRBV12-1 is a recognized pseudogene. This CDR3 spans 11 amino acids. The CDR3 here is CASSCLYEQYV. CDR3 bases: TGTGCCAGCAGCTGCCTGTACGAGCAGTACGTC.

The count of this clone is one. The chain joins TRBV5-4 to TRBJ2-5; 9 nucleotides match TRBD1. The germline V gene has CDR1 SGHNT and CDR2 YYREEE (reference sequence). There are 14 residues in the CDR3. The V gene end was trimmed by 4 bases and the J gene end by 5 bases; junction bases not matched to a gene: 6. The CDR3: CASSLGQGVETQYF. In DNA, the CDR3 is TGTGCCAGCAGCCTGGGACAGGGCGTTGAGACCCAGTACTTC.

The chain uses TRBV7-6 and TRBJ2-5; D is perhaps TRBD2 (6 bases). CDR1 and CDR2 (germline): SGHVS, FNYEAQ. CDR3 size: 13 residues. V lost 1 base, J lost 8 bases, and 11 bases lay in between. CDR3 amino acids: CASSLDRGDTQYF. CDR3 sequence (DNA): TGTGCCAGCAGCTTAGACCGCGGGGATACCCAGTACTTC.

A single count supports this clone. V is TRBV10-2 and J is TRBJ2-5; 9 bases match TRBD1. CDR3 size: 12 residues. The V gene's germline CDR1 is WSHSY and CDR2 SAAADI. J gave up 4 bases and V 6 bases, and 0 bases lay outside the gene matches. The CDR3 spells CASRQGAETQYF. The CDR3 DNA is TGCGCCAGCAGACAGGGGGCAGAGACCCAGTACTTC.

This chain joins TRBV2 and TRBJ2-1, with D unresolved. Per the germline V gene, CDR1 is SNHLY and CDR2 is FYNNEI. V lost 4 bases and J 9 bases, leaving 13 bases between the germline ends. This CDR3 has 13 amino acids. CDR3: CASSVFDLSEQFF. In nucleotides, the CDR3 is TGTGCCAGCAGTGTGTTTGACCTAAGTGAGCAGTTCTTC.

V and J are TRBV28 and TRBJ1-2; 7 bases are shared with TRBD1. Germline assignment: CDR1 MDHEN and CDR2 SYDVKM. CDR3 length: 15 residues. V shed 1 base and J 4 bases; nucleotides not matched to a gene: 6. The CDR3 region has the DNA TGTGCCAGCAGTTTATTCCAGGGGGTAATCTATGGCTACACCTTC. Its translation: CASSLFQGVIYGYTF.

The rearrangement uses TRBV7-9 and TRBJ1-1; weak D call: TRBD1 (5 bases). Germline V gene lookup returns CDR1 SEHNR and CDR2 FQNEAQ (reference sequence). Trimming cost V 2 bases and J 6 bases, with 13 bases left between them. The CDR3 is 14 amino acids. CDR3 residues: CASSLQGVVAEAFF. CDR3 coding DNA: TGTGCCAGCAGCTTACAGGGAGTGGTGGCTGAAGCTTTCTTT.

This clone was detected a few times. V usage is TRBV2 and J usage is TRBJ2-3, with D possibly matching TRBD2 (7 bases). Germline CDR1 and CDR2: SNHLY and FYNNEI. This CDR3 is built from 12 residues. The V end was cut by 7 bases, the J end by 11 bases, with 16 bases between. The CDR3 protein is CASTPGEGVQYF. The CDR3 bases are TGTGCCAGCACCCCAGGGGAGGGGGTGCAGTATTTT. Full variable domain (missing parts from reference TRBV2 and TRBJ2-3): EPEVTQTPSHQVTQMGQEVILRCVPISNHLYFYWYRQILGQKVEFLVSFYNNEISEKSEIFDDQFSVERPDGSNFTLKIRSTKLEDSAMYFCASTPGEGVQYFGPGTRLTVL.

The V and J genes are TRBV2 and TRBJ1-5; D unclear. Per the germline V gene, CDR1 is SNHLY and CDR2 is FYNNEI. V lost 4 bases to trimming and J lost 1 base, with 8 bases between them. The length of the CDR3 is 14 residues. As DNA, the CDR3 is TGTGCCAGCAGTGGGGTGACGAGCAATCAGCCCCAGCATTTT. This translates into CASSGVTSNQPQHF.

For this clone: Other DNA sequences in the sample encode the same CDR3. The rearrangement joins TRBV7-2 to TRBJ2-5; 7 bases line up with TRBD1. The length of the CDR3 is 13 residues. V lost 5 bases, J lost 5 bases, and 5 bases stayed unmatched. Germline V lookup: CDR1 SGHTA, CDR2 FQGNSA. CDR3 amino acids: CASSLDREETQYF. The CDR3 bases are TGTGCCAGCAGCCTTGACAGGGAGGAGACCCAGTACTTC. The complete variable domain, with remaining parts taken from reference TRBV7-2 and TRBJ2-5, reads GAGVSQSPSNKVTEKGKDVELRCDPISGHTALYWYRQSLGQGLEFLIYFQGNSAPDKSGLPSDRFSAERTGGSVSTLTIQRTQQEDSAVYLCASSLDREETQYFGPGTRLLVL.

The chain joins TRBV7-9 to TRBJ1-5, with D possibly being TRBD1 (5 bases). V was pared by 5 bases and J by 9 bases, with 14 bases between. This CDR3 spans 13 amino acids. Germline V gene lookup returns CDR1 SEHNR and CDR2 FQNEAQ (reference sequence). In DNA, the CDR3 is TGTGCCAGCAGCCCCCGATCAGGGCTGCCCCAGCATTTT. It yields the protein CASSPRSGLPQHF.

The chain is built from TRBV5-1 and TRBJ1-1; no clear D gene. Germline V gene sequence: CDR1 SGHRS, CDR2 YFSETQ. This CDR3 has 14 amino acids. V was clipped by 2 bases and J by 2 bases, with 10 bases between them. This CDR3 is CASSFTNSNTEAFF. Written as DNA, the CDR3 is TGCGCCAGCAGCTTTACAAACAGTAACACTGAAGCTTTCTTT.

The V gene is TRBV7-3, the J gene TRBJ2-5; D possibly matches TRBD1 or TRBD2 (5 bases each). The V gene's germline CDR1 is SGHTA and CDR2 FQGTGA. The CDR3 covers 13 residues. V dropped 2 bases and J dropped 4 bases, with 8 bases sitting between them. The chain's CDR3 is CASSLGDAETQYF. As DNA, the CDR3 is TGTGCCAGCAGCTTAGGGGACGCAGAGACCCAGTACTTC. Supplemented by reference TRBV7-3 and TRBJ2-5, the full variable domain reads GAGVSQTPSNKVTEKGKYVELRCDPISGHTALYWYRQSLGQGPEFLIYFQGTGAADDSGLPNDRFFAVRPEGSVSTLKIQRTERGDSAVYLCASSLGDAETQYFGPGTRLLVL.

The chain recombines TRBV14 with TRBJ2-7, with TRBD1 identical over 7 bases. The V and J ends lost 4 bases and 3 bases, in that order; junction bases with no gene match: 6. The CDR3 spans 14 residues. Germline loops: CDR1 SGHDN, CDR2 FVKESK. DNA of the CDR3: TGTGCCAGCAGCCCCCGACAGGGTAGCTACGAGCAGTACGTC. As protein: CASSPRQGSYEQYV.

CDR3 protein: CASSPGQGADEQYF. CDR3 coding DNA: TGTGCCAGCAGCCCGGGACAGGGGGCTGACGAGCAGTACTTC. This chain uses TRBV7-7 with TRBJ2-7; TRBD1 agrees at 12 bases. CDR1 is SSHAT and CDR2 is FNYEAQ in the germline V gene (reference sequence). Losses at the gene ends were 5 bases for V and 5 bases for J; bases not matched to a gene: 4. The CDR3 totals 14 residues.

This chain joins TRBV7-2 and TRBJ2-2, with D possibly being TRBD1 or TRBD2 (5 bases each). CDR3 length: 15 residues. V shed 3 bases and J shed 7 bases, with 15 bases lying between them. CDR1 is SGHTA and CDR2 is FQGNSA in the germline V gene. The CDR3 nucleotides are TGTGCCAGCAGCTTCCGGCCCACAGGAGGCGGGGAGCTGTTTTTT. Encoded protein: CASSFRPTGGGELFF. Full variable domain (remainder filled in from reference TRBV7-2 and TRBJ2-2): GAGVSQSPSNKVTEKGKDVELRCDPISGHTALYWYRQSLGQGLEFLIYFQGNSAPDKSGLPSDRFSAERTGGSVSTLTIQRTQQEDSAVYLCASSFRPTGGGELFFGEGSRLTVL.